The 13 T cell receptor beta chains given below trace back to one sample, sequenced in a study of cytotoxic CD8 clonotypes in ibrutinib-treated CLL. Assay used: immunoSEQ multiplex PCR; TCRdb lists only in-frame clones, some missing. The sample holds tens of thousands of clones, 86% seen once. Sequencing used PBMCs, obtained before ibrutinib treatment. These receptors all come from a human donor with chronic lymphocytic leukemia.

CDR3 amino acids: CASSIHPGKLFF. Written as DNA, the CDR3 is TGTGCCAGTAGTATTCACCCGGGGAAACTGTTTTTT. V is TRBV19 and J is TRBJ1-4; no definite D call. The CDR3 consists of 12 residues. From germline, CDR1 is LNHDA and CDR2 SQIVND (reference sequence). The ends were cut back, 3 bases at V and 11 bases at J, with 10 bases in the middle.

This sequence joins TRBV6-1 and TRBJ1-2, with D unresolved. Deletions cut 3 bases from V and 4 bases from J, with 9 bases between. Per germline, CDR1 MNHNS and CDR2 SASEGT. This CDR3 has 13 amino acids. CDR3 amino acids: CASSDRLSYGYTF. The DNA for the CDR3 is TGTGCCAGCAGTGACCGACTGTCCTATGGCTACACCTTC.

The CDR3 spells CASRYRGGGANTEAFF. Here the CDR3 DNA reads TGTGCCAGCAGATACCGAGGCGGGGGAGCGAACACTGAAGCTTTCTTT. The gene calls are TRBV27 and TRBJ1-1; D is possibly TRBD1 (5 bases). V lost 6 bases and J 1 base, leaving 18 bases between the germline ends. The germline V gene has CDR1 MNHEY and CDR2 SMNVEV (reference sequence). The CDR3 runs 16 residues.

This clone was seen more than once but under ten times. The V and J genes are TRBV27 and TRBJ2-7; D possibly corresponds to TRBD2 (6 bases). The ends were cut back, 6 bases at V and 0 bases at J, with 12 bases in the middle. This CDR3 is built from 14 residues. Germline-derived CDR1 and CDR2 are MNHEY and SMNVEV (reference sequence). CDR3: CASRVAVGSYEQYF. The CDR3 DNA reads TGTGCCAGCAGGGTAGCGGTTGGCTCCTACGAGCAGTACTTC.

The chain is built from TRBV11-3 and TRBJ2-1, with a tentative D call TRBD2 (6 bases). Per germline, CDR1 SGHNT and CDR2 YENEEA. The CDR3 extends over 14 amino acids. V was shortened by 4 bases and J by 10 bases, with 17 bases between the two germline ends. CDR3 in amino acids: CASSSRDSKVEQFF. The DNA of the CDR3 is TGTGCCAGCAGCTCCCGGGACTCCAAAGTGGAGCAGTTCTTC.

The chain links TRBV5-1 to TRBJ2-5, with D perhaps matching TRBD1 (5 bases). Trimming left V 0 bases short and J 2 bases short, with 11 bases between. The CDR3 loop spans 15 amino acids. Germline CDR1 is SGHRS and CDR2 is YFSETQ. The CDR3 nucleotides are TGCGCCAGCAGCTTGGCGTCAGGGTGGCAAGAGACCCAGTACTTC. Translation: CASSLASGWQETQYF.

The chain employs TRBV7-9 and TRBJ2-7; 7 bases fit TRBD1. CDR3 length: 17 amino acids. After removal of 4 bases from V and 2 bases from J, the junction contained 14 bases not matched to a gene. Looked up from germline, CDR1 is SEHNR and CDR2 is FQNEAQ (reference sequence). CDR3 bases: TGTGCCAGCAGCTCCCCATTTGGACAGGTTACCACCTACGAGCAGTACTTC. It translates to CASSSPFGQVTTYEQYF.

The J gene is TRBJ2-3, the V gene TRBV7-2; TRBD2 aligns across 7 bases. The CDR3 extends over 13 amino acids. The V gene end was trimmed by 4 bases and the J gene end by 5 bases; junction bases not matched to a gene: 3. Germline V gives CDR1 SGHTA, CDR2 FQGNSA. CDR3: CASSWTREDTQYF. Written as DNA, the CDR3 is TGTGCCAGCAGCTGGACTAGGGAAGATACGCAGTATTTT. Based on the CDR3 plus reference TRBV7-2 and TRBJ2-3, the full variable domain is GAGVSQSPSNKVTEKGKDVELRCDPISGHTALYWYRQSLGQGLEFLIYFQGNSAPDKSGLPSDRFSAERTGGSVSTLTIQRTQQEDSAVYLCASSWTREDTQYFGPGTRLTVL.

This clone was counted between two and nine times. In DNA, the CDR3 is TGTGCCAGCAGCCTCGGGGCGAGGCAAGAGACCCAGTACTTC. This encodes CASSLGARQETQYF. The chain joins TRBV5-6 to TRBJ2-5; D tentatively reads TRBD1 or TRBD2 (5 bases each). The length of the CDR3 is 14 residues. Germline loops: CDR1 SGHDT, CDR2 YYEEEE. Trimming took 4 bases from V and 2 from J, leaving 12 bases between them.

The rearrangement links TRBV30 to TRBJ1-5; possible D gene TRBD1, 6 bases. Trimming pared 4 bases from V and 5 bases from J, leaving 9 bases between. The CDR3 is 12 amino acids. Germline V lookup: CDR1 GTSNPN, CDR2 SVGIG (reference sequence). CDR3 protein: CAWKGEDQPQHF. The CDR3 nucleotides are TGTGCCTGGAAGGGGGAGGATCAGCCCCAGCATTTT. The complete variable domain, with remaining parts taken from reference TRBV30 and TRBJ1-5, reads SQTIHQWPATLVQPVGSPLSLECTVEGTSNPNLYWYRQAAGRGLQLLFYSVGIGQISSEVPQNLSASRPQDRQFILSSKKLLLSDSGFYLCAWKGEDQPQHFGDGTRLSIL.

This clone appeared a few times. The rearrangement uses TRBV15 and TRBJ1-5; TRBD1 agrees at 7 bases. Germline CDR1 LNHNV, CDR2 YYDKDF (reference sequence). The CDR3 contains 18 residues. V trimming: 1 base; J trimming: 0 bases; junction bases outside the gene matches: 9. The CDR3: CATSRASGGRPSNQPQHF. In DNA, the CDR3 is TGTGCCACCAGCAGAGCGTCAGGGGGAAGGCCTAGCAATCAGCCCCAGCATTTT. The full variable domain, rest sourced from reference TRBV15 and TRBJ1-5, is DAMVIQNPRYQVTQFGKPVTLSCSQTLNHNVMYWYQQKSSQAPKLLFHYYDKDFNNEADTPDNFQSRRPNTSFCFLDIRSPGLGDTAMYLCATSRASGGRPSNQPQHFGDGTRLSIL.

This clone was picked up a small number of times. This sequence joins TRBV2 and TRBJ1-2; D uncertain. The V end lost 9 bases, the J end lost 7 bases, and 24 bases lay between the germline ends. The CDR3 totals 15 residues. Germline V CDR1 and CDR2: SNHLY, FYNNEI. The CDR3 is CARGDPGQLAGGYTF. In DNA form, the CDR3 reads TGTGCCAGAGGTGACCCGGGTCAACTCGCGGGTGGCTACACCTTC.

The chain is built from TRBV6-6 and TRBJ1-2; 8 nucleotides agree with TRBD1. The CDR3 loop spans 14 amino acids. CDR1 MNHNY and CDR2 SVGAGI come from the germline V gene (reference sequence). Trimming took 6 bases from V and 7 from J; bases not matched to a gene: 10. The CDR3 loop is CASRSLRGRSGYTF. CDR3 nucleotide sequence: TGTGCCAGCAGGTCACTCAGGGGGCGGAGTGGCTACACCTTC.